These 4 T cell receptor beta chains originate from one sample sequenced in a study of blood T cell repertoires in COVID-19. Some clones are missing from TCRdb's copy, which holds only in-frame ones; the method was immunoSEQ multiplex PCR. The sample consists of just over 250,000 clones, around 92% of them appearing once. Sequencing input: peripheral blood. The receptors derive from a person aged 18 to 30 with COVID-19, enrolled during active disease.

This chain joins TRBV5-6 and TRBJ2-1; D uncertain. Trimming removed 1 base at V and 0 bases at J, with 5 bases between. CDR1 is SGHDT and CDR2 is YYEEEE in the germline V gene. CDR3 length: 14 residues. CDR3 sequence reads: CASSLSSSYNEQFF. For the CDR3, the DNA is TGTGCCAGCAGCTTGTCGAGCTCCTACAATGAGCAGTTCTTC.

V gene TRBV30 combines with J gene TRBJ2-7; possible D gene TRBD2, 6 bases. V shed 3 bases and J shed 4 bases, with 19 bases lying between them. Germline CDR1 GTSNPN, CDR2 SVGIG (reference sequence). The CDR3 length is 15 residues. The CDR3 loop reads CAWSAPHPGLYEQYF. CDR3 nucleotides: TGTGCCTGGAGCGCCCCCCACCCGGGACTGTACGAGCAGTACTTC. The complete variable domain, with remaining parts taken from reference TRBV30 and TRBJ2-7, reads SQTIHQWPATLVQPVGSPLSLECTVEGTSNPNLYWYRQAAGRGLQLLFYSVGIGQISSEVPQNLSASRPQDRQFILSSKKLLLSDSGFYLCAWSAPHPGLYEQYFGPGTRLTVT.

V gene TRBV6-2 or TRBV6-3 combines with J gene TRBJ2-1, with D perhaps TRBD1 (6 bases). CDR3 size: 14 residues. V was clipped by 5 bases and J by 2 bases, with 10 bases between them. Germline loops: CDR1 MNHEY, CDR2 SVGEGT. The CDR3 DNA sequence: TGTGCCAGCAGTGGGGACAAGACCTACAATGAGCAGTTCTTC. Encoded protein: CASSGDKTYNEQFF.

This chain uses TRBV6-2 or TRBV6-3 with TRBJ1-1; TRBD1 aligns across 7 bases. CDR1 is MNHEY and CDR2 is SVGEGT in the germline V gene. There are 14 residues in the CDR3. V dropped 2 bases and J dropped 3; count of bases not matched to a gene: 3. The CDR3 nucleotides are TGTGCCAGCAGTTACAAGGGGGCGTACACTGAAGCTTTCTTT. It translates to CASSYKGAYTEAFF.